What follows are 8 T cell receptor beta chains derived from one specimen sequenced in a study of shared clonotypes between healthy human individuals. Assay used: immunoSEQ multiplex PCR; TCRdb lists only in-frame clones, some missing. The table includes 500,000 to 650,000 clones, around 80% detected once. The sample consisted of PBMCs. These receptor sequences come from a woman in her forties in good health. Some clones in this sample may be carry-over from other donors' samples.

The chain combines TRBV9 with TRBJ2-3; unclear D gene. Per germline, CDR1 SGDLS and CDR2 YYNGEE. The CDR3 is made up of 16 amino acids. V dropped 2 bases and J dropped 1 base, with 14 bases sitting between them. CDR3 coding DNA: TGTGCCAGCAGCGTTTCTGACCGTGAGGGCACAGATACGCAGTATTTT. This codes for CASSVSDREGTDTQYF.

The chain recombines TRBV5-1 with TRBJ2-1; D is tentatively TRBD1 or TRBD2 (5 bases each). The CDR3 is 14 amino acids. Trimming took 6 bases from V and 0 from J, leaving 10 bases between them. Germline V lookup: CDR1 SGHRS, CDR2 YFSETQ. CDR3: CASMTGPSYNEQFF. The CDR3 DNA sequence: TGCGCCAGCATGACGGGACCCTCCTACAATGAGCAGTTCTTC.

This clone appeared a single time. This sequence may be a read error, since a much larger clone differs from it by one base. V and J are TRBV5-1 and TRBJ1-2; no clear D gene. This CDR3 has 14 residues. The ends were cut back, 2 bases at V and 4 bases at J, with 12 bases in the middle. Germline V gene data show CDR1 as SGHRS and CDR2 as YFSETQ. CDR3 amino acids: CASSLNPDGYGYTF. The CDR3 region has the DNA TGCGCCAGCAGCTTAAACCCGGACGGCTATGGCTACACCTTC.

This clone was picked up one time. The chain combines TRBV18 with TRBJ1-5, with D possibly TRBD1 on 5 matching bases. The V end lost 0 bases, the J end lost 7 bases, and 13 bases lay between the germline ends. The CDR3 has 15 amino acids. Germline-derived CDR1 and CDR2 are KGHSH and LQKENI. Written as DNA, the CDR3 is TGTGCCAGCTCACCACCGAGGGGACCCAACCAGCCCCAGCATTTT. Encoded protein: CASSPPRGPNQPQHF.

This clone was observed a handful of times. The J gene is TRBJ1-5, the V gene TRBV11-2, with D tentatively TRBD1 (5 bases). This CDR3 spans 14 amino acids. V lost 1 base and J 3 bases, leaving 7 bases between the germline ends. The germline CDR1 and CDR2 sequences are SGHAT and FQNNGV. The CDR3 bases are TGTGCCAGCAGCTTAGTGACAGTCAATCAGCCCCAGCATTTT. This gives the protein CASSLVTVNQPQHF.

The chain combines TRBV5-1 with TRBJ2-2, with D uncertain. Germline V lookup: CDR1 SGHRS, CDR2 YFSETQ. This CDR3 spans 15 amino acids. The V gene lost 2 bases and the J gene lost 4 bases, with 12 bases spanning the gap. Here the CDR3 reads CASSFGRTGTGELFF. CDR3 in DNA: TGCGCCAGCAGCTTCGGAAGGACGGGCACCGGGGAGCTGTTTTTT.

This clone appeared a single time. The chain carries TRBV6-6 and TRBJ1-4; 7 bases line up with TRBD1. Trimming removed 5 bases from V and 0 bases from J; junction bases left unmatched: 3. Looked up from germline, CDR1 is MNHNY and CDR2 is SVGAGI (reference sequence). CDR3 length: 15 residues. The CDR3 DNA sequence: TGTGCCAGCAGTCGGGACAGACCAACTAATGAAAAACTGTTTTTT. Translated: CASSRDRPTNEKLFF.

The CDR3 sequence: CASSSGQGPEAFF. The CDR3 DNA follows: TGTGCCAGCAGTTCCGGACAGGGACCTGAAGCTTTCTTT. The V call is TRBV28, the J call TRBJ1-1, with 8 bases matching TRBD1. J gave up 6 bases and V 4 bases, and 4 bases lay outside the gene matches. Germline loops: CDR1 MDHEN, CDR2 SYDVKM. CDR3 length: 13 amino acids. Full variable domain (remainder filled in from reference TRBV28 and TRBJ1-1): DVKVTQSSRYLVKRTGEKVFLECVQDMDHENMFWYRQDPGLGLRLIYFSYDVKMKEKGDIPEGYSVSREKKERFSLILESASTNQTSMYLCASSSGQGPEAFFGQGTRLTVV.